These T cell receptor beta chains were read from a single sample in a study of blood T cell repertoires in COVID-19. The protocol was immunoSEQ multiplex PCR, while the TCRdb copy is restricted to in-frame clones and leaves out a portion. The sample records some 130,000 clones, around nine tenths being singletons. Sequenced material: peripheral blood. The receptors stem from a man aged 50 to 59 with active or convalescent COVID-19. The CDR3 runs from the conserved cysteine through the conserved F or W. Fields, in order: V gene, J gene, clone size, CDR3 length, D gene, CDR3 protein, CDR3 DNA. D genes are given only for firm matches. Only some rows state a clone size, as once, few, many or a class for expanded clones.

v_call: TRBV12-5; j_call: TRBJ2-1; clone_size: .; cdr3_length: 16; d_call: .; cdr3_aa: CASGLVLQGSYNEQFF; cdr3_nt: TGTGCTAGTGGTTTGGTACTTCAGGGCTCCTACAATGAGCAGTTCTTC
v_call: TRBV12-3/TRBV12-4; j_call: TRBJ2-5; clone_size: .; cdr3_length: 12; d_call: .; cdr3_aa: CASSPNRETQYF; cdr3_nt: TGTGCCAGCAGCCCTAACAGGGAGACCCAGTACTTC
v_call: TRBV7-2; j_call: TRBJ2-6; clone_size: .; cdr3_length: 15; d_call: .; cdr3_aa: CASSSSLSGANVLTF; cdr3_nt: TGTGCCAGCAGCTCGTCCCTATCTGGGGCCAACGTCCTGACTTTC
v_call: TRBV2; j_call: TRBJ2-7; clone_size: .; cdr3_length: 13; d_call: TRBD2; cdr3_aa: CASSSGSYYEQYF; cdr3_nt: TGTGCCAGCAGTAGCGGGAGCTATTACGAGCAGTACTTC
v_call: TRBV6-1; j_call: TRBJ2-2; clone_size: .; cdr3_length: 15; d_call: .; cdr3_aa: CASSEGTPNTGELFF; cdr3_nt: TGTGCCAGCAGTGAAGGGACACCGAACACCGGGGAGCTGTTTTTT
v_call: TRBV6-6; j_call: TRBJ2-2; clone_size: .; cdr3_length: 17; d_call: TRBD1; cdr3_aa: CASSLGTGPPNTGELFF; cdr3_nt: TGTGCCAGCAGTCTTGGGACAGGCCCACCGAACACCGGGGAGCTGTTTTTT
v_call: TRBV18; j_call: TRBJ1-1; clone_size: .; cdr3_length: 15; d_call: .; cdr3_aa: CASSPPGARSTEAFF; cdr3_nt: TGTGCCAGCTCACCACCGGGGGCAAGGAGCACTGAAGCTTTCTTT
v_call: TRBV6-5; j_call: TRBJ2-7; clone_size: once; cdr3_length: 13; d_call: TRBD1; cdr3_aa: CASGDRGRYEQYF; cdr3_nt: TGTGCCAGCGGGGACAGGGGACGCTACGAGCAGTACTTC
v_call: TRBV5-6; j_call: TRBJ2-3; clone_size: .; cdr3_length: 16; d_call: .; cdr3_aa: CASSLQTLANTDTQYF; cdr3_nt: TGTGCCAGCAGCTTGCAAACATTGGCCAACACAGATACGCAGTATTTT
v_call: TRBV13; j_call: TRBJ1-2; clone_size: .; cdr3_length: 13; d_call: TRBD1; cdr3_aa: CASSPRTGNGYTF; cdr3_nt: TGTGCCAGCAGCCCCCGGACAGGGAATGGCTACACCTTC
v_call: TRBV6-6; j_call: TRBJ2-5; clone_size: .; cdr3_length: 16; d_call: TRBD1; cdr3_aa: CASSYTPGQGQETQYF; cdr3_nt: TGTGCCAGCAGTTATACCCCCGGACAGGGGCAAGAGACCCAGTACTTC
v_call: TRBV10-3; j_call: TRBJ1-5; clone_size: .; cdr3_length: 13; d_call: TRBD1; cdr3_aa: CATGQGDNQPQHF; cdr3_nt: TGTGCCACCGGACAGGGGGACAATCAGCCCCAGCATTTT
v_call: TRBV24-1; j_call: TRBJ1-4; clone_size: .; cdr3_length: 13; d_call: .; cdr3_aa: CATSRGSNEKLFF; cdr3_nt: TGTGCCACCAGCCGGGGGTCTAATGAAAAACTGTTTTTT
v_call: TRBV9; j_call: TRBJ2-3; clone_size: .; cdr3_length: 16; d_call: TRBD2; cdr3_aa: CASSDTTSGGADTQYF; cdr3_nt: TGTGCCAGCAGCGATACGACTAGCGGGGGGGCCGATACGCAGTATTTT
v_call: TRBV30; j_call: TRBJ2-1; clone_size: .; cdr3_length: 14; d_call: TRBD2; cdr3_aa: CAWGVNTGGGEQFF; cdr3_nt: TGTGCCTGGGGAGTGAACACCGGGGGGGGCGAGCAGTTCTTC